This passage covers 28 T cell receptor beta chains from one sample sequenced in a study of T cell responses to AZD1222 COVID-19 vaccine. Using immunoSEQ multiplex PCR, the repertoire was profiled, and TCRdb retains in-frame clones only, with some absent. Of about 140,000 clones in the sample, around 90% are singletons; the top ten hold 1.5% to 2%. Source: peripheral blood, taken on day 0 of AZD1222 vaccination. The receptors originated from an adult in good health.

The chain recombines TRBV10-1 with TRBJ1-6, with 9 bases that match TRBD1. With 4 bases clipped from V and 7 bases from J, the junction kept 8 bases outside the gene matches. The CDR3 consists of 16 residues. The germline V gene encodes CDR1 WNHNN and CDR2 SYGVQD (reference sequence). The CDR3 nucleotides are TGCGCCAGCAGTGGGAGGGGACAGGGAAAGAATTCACCCCTCCACTTT. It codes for CASSGRGQGKNSPLHF.

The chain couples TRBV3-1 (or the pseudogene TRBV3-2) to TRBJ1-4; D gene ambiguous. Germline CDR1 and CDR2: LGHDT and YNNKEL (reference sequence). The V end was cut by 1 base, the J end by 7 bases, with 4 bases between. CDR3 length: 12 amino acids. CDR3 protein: CASSQGTEKLFF. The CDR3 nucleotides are TGTGCCAGCAGCCAAGGAACTGAAAAACTGTTTTTT.

CDR3 sequence: CASSKDSRLNNEQFF. CDR3 bases: TGTGCCAGCAGTAAGGACAGCCGCTTAAACAATGAGCAGTTCTTC. The chain recombines TRBV5-8 with TRBJ2-1; tentative D call: TRBD1 (6 bases). Per the germline V gene, CDR1 is SGHTS and CDR2 is YDEGEE. The CDR3 runs 15 residues. Trimming shortened V by 5 bases and J by 5 bases, and 17 bases separated the two germline ends.

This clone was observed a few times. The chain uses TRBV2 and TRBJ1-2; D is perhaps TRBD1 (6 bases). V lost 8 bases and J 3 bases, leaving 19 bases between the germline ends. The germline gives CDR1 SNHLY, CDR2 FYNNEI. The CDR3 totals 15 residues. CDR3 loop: CASGDHRVRDYGYTF. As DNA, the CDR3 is TGTGCCAGCGGGGACCACAGGGTGCGCGACTATGGCTACACCTTC.

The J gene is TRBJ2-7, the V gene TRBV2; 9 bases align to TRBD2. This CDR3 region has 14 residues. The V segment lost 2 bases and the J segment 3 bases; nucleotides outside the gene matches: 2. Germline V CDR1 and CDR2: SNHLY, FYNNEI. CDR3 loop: CASSETTSGYEQYF. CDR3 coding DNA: TGTGCCAGCAGTGAAACGACTAGCGGCTACGAGCAGTACTTC.

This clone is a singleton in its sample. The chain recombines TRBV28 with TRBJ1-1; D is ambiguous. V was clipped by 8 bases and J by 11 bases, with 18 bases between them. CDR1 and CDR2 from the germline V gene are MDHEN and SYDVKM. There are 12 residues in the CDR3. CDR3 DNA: TGTGCCAGCCATACGTGGGGAGTGGCGGCTTTCTTT. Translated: CASHTWGVAAFF.

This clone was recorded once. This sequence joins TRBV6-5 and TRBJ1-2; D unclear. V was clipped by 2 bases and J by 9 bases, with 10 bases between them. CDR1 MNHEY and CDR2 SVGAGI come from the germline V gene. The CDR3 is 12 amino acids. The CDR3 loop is CASSYGAQRYTF. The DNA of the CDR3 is TGTGCCAGCAGTTACGGAGCACAGCGCTACACCTTC.

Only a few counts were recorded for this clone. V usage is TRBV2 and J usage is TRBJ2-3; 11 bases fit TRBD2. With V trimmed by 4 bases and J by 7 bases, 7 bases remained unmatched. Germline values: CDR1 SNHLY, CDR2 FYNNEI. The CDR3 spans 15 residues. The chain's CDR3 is CASSGRLAGPNTQYF. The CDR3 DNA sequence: TGTGCCAGCAGTGGACGACTAGCGGGACCCAATACGCAGTATTTT.

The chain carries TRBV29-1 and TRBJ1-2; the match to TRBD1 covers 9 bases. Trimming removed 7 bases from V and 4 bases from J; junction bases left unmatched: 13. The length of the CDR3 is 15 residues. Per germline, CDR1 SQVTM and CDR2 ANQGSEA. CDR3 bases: TGCAGCGCGCATAACAGGGGGCTGAGTGTCTATGGCTACACCTTC. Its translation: CSAHNRGLSVYGYTF.

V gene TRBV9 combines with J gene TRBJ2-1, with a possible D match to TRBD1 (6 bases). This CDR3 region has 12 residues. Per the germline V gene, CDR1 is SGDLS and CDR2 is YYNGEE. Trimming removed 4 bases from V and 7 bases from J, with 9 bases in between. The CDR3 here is CASSPQGNEQFF. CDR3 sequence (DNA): TGTGCCAGCAGCCCCCAGGGGAATGAGCAGTTCTTC.

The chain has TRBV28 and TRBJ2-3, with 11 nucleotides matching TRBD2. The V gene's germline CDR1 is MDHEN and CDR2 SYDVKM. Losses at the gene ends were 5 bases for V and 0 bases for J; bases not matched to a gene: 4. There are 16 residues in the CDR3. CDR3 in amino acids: CASSISGGASTDTQYF. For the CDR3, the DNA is TGTGCCAGCAGTATTAGCGGGGGGGCTAGCACAGATACGCAGTATTTT. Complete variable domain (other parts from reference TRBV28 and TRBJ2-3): DVKVTQSSRYLVKRTGEKVFLECVQDMDHENMFWYRQDPGLGLRLIYFSYDVKMKEKGDIPEGYSVSREKKERFSLILESASTNQTSMYLCASSISGGASTDTQYFGPGTRLTVL.

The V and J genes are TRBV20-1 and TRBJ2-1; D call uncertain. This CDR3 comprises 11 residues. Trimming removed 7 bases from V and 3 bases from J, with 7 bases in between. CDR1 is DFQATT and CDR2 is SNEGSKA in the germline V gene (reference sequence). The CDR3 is CSVRFYNEQFF. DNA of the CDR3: TGCAGTGTCAGATTCTACAATGAGCAGTTCTTC.

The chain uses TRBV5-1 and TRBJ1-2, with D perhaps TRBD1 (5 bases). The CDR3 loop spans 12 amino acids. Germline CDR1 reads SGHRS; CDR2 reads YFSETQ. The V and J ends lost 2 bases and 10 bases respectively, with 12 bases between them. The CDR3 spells CASSLTGLDYTF. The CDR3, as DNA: TGCGCCAGCAGCTTAACAGGATTAGACTACACCTTC. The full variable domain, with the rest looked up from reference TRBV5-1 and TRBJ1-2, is KAGVTQTPRYLIKTRGQQVTLSCSPISGHRSVSWYQQTPGQGLQFLFEYFSETQRNKGNFPGRFSGRQFSNSRSEMNVSTLELGDSALYLCASSLTGLDYTFGSGTRLTVV.

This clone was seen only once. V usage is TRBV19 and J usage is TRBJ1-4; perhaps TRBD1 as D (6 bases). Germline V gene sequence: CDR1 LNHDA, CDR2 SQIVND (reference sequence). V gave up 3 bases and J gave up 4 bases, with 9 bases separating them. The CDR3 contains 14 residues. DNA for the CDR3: TGTGCCAGTAGTATCGGACAGTATAATGAAAAACTGTTTTTT. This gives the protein CASSIGQYNEKLFF.

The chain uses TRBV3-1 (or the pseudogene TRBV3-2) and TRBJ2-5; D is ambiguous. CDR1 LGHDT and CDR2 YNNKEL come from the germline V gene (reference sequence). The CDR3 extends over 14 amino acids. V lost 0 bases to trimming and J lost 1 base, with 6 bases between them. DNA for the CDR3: TGTGCCAGCAGCCAAGATTCCTTCCAAGAGACCCAGTACTTC. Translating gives CASSQDSFQETQYF.

The CDR3 reads CASSQGYNPGTDTQYF. CDR3 nucleotides: TGCGCCAGCAGCCAAGGGTACAATCCCGGGACAGATACGCAGTATTTT. The chain joins TRBV4-1 to TRBJ2-3; D is undetermined. Trimming took 1 base from V and 3 from J, leaving 14 bases between them. Looked up from germline, CDR1 is MGHRA and CDR2 is YSYEKL. The CDR3 spans 16 residues.

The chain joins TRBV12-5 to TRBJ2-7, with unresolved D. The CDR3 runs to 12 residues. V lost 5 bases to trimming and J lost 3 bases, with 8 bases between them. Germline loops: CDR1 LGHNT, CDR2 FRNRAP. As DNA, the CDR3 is TGTGCTAGTGGTCTAGAAGGCTACGAGCAGTACTTC. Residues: CASGLEGYEQYF.

The CDR3 DNA is TGTGCCAGCAGACGACAGGGTGACTACGAGCAGTACTTC. Its protein product is CASRRQGDYEQYF. This sequence joins TRBV27 and TRBJ2-7; 7 bases align to TRBD1. This CDR3 contains 13 residues. Per the germline V gene, CDR1 is MNHEY and CDR2 is SMNVEV (reference sequence). With V trimmed by 6 bases and J by 3 bases, 5 bases remained unmatched.

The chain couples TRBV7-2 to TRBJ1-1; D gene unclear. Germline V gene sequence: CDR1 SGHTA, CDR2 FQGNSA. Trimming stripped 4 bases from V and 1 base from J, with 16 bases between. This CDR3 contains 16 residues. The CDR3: CASSYPLGYGNTEAFF. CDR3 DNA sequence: TGTGCCAGCAGCTATCCACTGGGATACGGGAACACTGAAGCTTTCTTT.

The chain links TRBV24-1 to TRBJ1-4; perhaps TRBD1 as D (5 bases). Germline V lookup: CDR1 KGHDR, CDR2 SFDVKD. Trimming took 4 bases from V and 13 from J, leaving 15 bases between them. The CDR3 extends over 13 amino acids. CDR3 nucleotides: TGTGCCACCAGTGAAGGGGCCGATGCTAGACTGTTTTTT. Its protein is CATSEGADARLFF.

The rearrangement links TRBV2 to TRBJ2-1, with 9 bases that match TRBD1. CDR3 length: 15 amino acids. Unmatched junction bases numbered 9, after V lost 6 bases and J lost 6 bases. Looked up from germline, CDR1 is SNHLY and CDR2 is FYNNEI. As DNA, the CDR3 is TGTGCCAGCAGGATGGGACAGGGTGTAATCAATGAGCAGTTCTTC. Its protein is CASRMGQGVINEQFF.

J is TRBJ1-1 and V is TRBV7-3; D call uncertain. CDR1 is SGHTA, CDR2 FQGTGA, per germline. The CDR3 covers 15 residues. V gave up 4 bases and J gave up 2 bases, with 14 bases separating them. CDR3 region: CASSSGRSSNTEAFF. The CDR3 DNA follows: TGTGCCAGCAGCTCCGGTCGGAGCTCAAACACTGAAGCTTTCTTT. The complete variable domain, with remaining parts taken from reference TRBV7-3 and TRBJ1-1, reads GAGVSQTPSNKVTEKGKYVELRCDPISGHTALYWYRQSLGQGPEFLIYFQGTGAADDSGLPNDRFFAVRPEGSVSTLKIQRTERGDSAVYLCASSSGRSSNTEAFFGQGTRLTVV.

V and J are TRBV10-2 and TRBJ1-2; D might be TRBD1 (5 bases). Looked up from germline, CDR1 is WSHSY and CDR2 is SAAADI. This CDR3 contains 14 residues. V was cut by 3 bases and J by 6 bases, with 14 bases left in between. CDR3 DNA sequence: TGCGCCAGCAGTGACGCACAGGCTCTCAATGGCTACACCTTC. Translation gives CASSDAQALNGYTF.

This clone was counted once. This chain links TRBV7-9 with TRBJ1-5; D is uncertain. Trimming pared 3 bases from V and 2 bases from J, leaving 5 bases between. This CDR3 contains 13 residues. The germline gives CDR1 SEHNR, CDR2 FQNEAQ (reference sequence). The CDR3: CASSFVGNQPQHF. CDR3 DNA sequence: TGTGCCAGCAGCTTTGTTGGCAATCAGCCCCAGCATTTT.

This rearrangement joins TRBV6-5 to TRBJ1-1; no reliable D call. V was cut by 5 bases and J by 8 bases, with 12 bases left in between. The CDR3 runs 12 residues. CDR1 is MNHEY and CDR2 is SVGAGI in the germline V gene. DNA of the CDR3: TGTGCCAGCAGTACCCCCCAGGCGGAAGCTTTCTTT. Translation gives CASSTPQAEAFF.

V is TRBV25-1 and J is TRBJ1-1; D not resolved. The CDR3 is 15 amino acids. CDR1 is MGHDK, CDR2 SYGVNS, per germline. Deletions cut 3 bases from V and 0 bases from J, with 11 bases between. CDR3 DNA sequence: TGTGCCAGCAGTGACCAGGCGGGCGTGAACACTGAAGCTTTCTTT. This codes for CASSDQAGVNTEAFF.

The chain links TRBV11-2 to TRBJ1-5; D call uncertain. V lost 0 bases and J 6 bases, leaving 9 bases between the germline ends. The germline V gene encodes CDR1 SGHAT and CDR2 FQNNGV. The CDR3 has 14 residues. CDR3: CASSLDRFSQPQHF. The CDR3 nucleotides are TGTGCCAGCAGCTTAGATCGGTTCAGTCAGCCCCAGCATTTT.

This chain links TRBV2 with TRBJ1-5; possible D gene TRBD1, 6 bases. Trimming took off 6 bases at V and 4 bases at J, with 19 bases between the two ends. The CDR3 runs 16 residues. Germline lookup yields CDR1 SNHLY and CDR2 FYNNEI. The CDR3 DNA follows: TGTGCCAGCAGCATTCTAGGGACATACACAAATCAGCCCCAGCATTTT. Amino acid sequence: CASSILGTYTNQPQHF.